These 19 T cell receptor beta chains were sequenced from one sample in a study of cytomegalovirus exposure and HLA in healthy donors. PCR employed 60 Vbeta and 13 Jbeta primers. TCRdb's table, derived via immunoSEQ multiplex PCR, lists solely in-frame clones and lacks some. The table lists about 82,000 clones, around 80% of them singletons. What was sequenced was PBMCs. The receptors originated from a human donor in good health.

The CDR3 DNA reads TGTGCCAGTATGGGACAGCTGAATCAGCCCCAGCATTTT. This codes for CASMGQLNQPQHF. V gene TRBV19 combines with J gene TRBJ1-5; the match to TRBD1 covers 7 bases. Germline lookup yields CDR1 LNHDA and CDR2 SQIVND (reference sequence). Unmatched junction bases numbered 4, after V lost 7 bases and J lost 4 bases. CDR3 length equals 13 residues.

The CDR3 loop reads CASSQDLGQAGEKLFF. The DNA for the CDR3 is TGCGCCAGCAGCCAAGATCTGGGACAGGCGGGCGAAAAACTGTTTTTT. The chain joins TRBV4-3 to TRBJ1-4; 8 nucleotides agree with TRBD1. CDR3 length: 16 residues. The ends lost 0 bases at V and 8 bases at J; junction bases unmatched: 8. In germline, CDR1 is LGHNA, CDR2 YSLEER.

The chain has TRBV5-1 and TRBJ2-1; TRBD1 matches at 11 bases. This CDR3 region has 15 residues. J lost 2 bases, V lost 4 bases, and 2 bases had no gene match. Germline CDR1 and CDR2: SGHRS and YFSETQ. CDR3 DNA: TGCGCCAGCAGCGAGGGACAGGGGGCCTACAATGAGCAGTTCTTC. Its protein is CASSEGQGAYNEQFF.

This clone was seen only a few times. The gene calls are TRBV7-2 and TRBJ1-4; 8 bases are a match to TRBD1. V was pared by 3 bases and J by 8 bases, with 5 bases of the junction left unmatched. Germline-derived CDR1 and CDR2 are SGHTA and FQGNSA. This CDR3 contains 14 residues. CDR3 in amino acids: CASSFRTGREKLFF. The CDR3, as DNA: TGTGCCAGCAGCTTCCGGACAGGGAGAGAAAAACTGTTTTTT.

The CDR3 DNA reads TGTGCCAGCTCGAAGGACAGGGGGCCTAACTATGGCTACACCTTC. The encoded protein is CASSKDRGPNYGYTF. The V and J genes are TRBV6-5 and TRBJ1-2; TRBD1 matches at 11 bases. Per the germline V gene, CDR1 is MNHEY and CDR2 is SVGAGI. The CDR3 has 15 residues. Germline trimming cut 8 bases from V and 0 bases from J; bases unmatched to any gene: 5.

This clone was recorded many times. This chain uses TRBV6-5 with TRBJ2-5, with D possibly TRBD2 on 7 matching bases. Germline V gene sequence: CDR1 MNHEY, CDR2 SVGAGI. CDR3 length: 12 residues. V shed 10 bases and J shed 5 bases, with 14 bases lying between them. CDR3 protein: CATRGGRETQYF. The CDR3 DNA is TGTGCCACGAGGGGGGGGAGGGAGACCCAGTACTTC.

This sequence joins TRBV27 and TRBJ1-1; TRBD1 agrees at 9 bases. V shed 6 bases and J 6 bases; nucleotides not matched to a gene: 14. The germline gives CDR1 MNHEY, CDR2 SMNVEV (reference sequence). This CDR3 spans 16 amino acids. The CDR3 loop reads CASSYIPGTGLSEAFF. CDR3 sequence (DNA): TGTGCCAGCAGCTACATCCCCGGGACAGGGCTTTCTGAAGCTTTCTTT.

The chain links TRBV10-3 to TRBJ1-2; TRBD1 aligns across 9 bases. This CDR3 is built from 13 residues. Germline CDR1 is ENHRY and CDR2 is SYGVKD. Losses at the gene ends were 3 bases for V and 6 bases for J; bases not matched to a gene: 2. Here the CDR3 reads CAISEQGADGYTF. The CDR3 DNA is TGTGCCATCAGTGAACAGGGGGCGGATGGCTACACCTTC.

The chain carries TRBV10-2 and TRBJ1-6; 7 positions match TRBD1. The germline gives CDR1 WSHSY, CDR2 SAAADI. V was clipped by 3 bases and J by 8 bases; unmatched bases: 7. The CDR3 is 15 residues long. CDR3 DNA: TGCGCCAGCAGTGACCTGGCCACAGGGGATTCACCCCTCCACTTT. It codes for CASSDLATGDSPLHF.

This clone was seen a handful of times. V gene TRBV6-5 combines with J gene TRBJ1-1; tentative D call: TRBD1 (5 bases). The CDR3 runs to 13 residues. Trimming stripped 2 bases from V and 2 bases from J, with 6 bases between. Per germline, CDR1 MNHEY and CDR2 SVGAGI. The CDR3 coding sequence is TGTGCCAGCAGTTACGACAGCAACACTGAAGCTTTCTTT. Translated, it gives CASSYDSNTEAFF.

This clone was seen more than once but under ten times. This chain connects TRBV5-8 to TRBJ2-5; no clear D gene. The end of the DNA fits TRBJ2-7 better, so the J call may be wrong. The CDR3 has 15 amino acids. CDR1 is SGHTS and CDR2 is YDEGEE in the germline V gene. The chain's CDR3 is CASSLGAPVTYEQYF. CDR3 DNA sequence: TGTGCCAGCAGCTTGGGGGCACCTGTTACCTACGAGCAGTACTTC.

The CDR3 DNA follows: TGTGCCAGCAGCGCTAGCGGGGGGGCGGTCTACGAGCAGTACTTC. Translating gives CASSASGGAVYEQYF. This chain links TRBV7-8 with TRBJ2-7; 12 nucleotides align to TRBD2. With 5 bases clipped from V and 3 bases from J, the junction kept 5 bases outside the gene matches. The CDR3 spans 15 residues. The germline gives CDR1 SGHVS, CDR2 FQNEAQ.

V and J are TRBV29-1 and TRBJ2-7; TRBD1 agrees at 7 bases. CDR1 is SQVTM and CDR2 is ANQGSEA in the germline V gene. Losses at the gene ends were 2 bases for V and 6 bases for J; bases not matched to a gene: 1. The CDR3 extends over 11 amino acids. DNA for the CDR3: TGCAGCGTTGAAAGGGGGCGCGAGCAGTACTTC. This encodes CSVERGREQYF.

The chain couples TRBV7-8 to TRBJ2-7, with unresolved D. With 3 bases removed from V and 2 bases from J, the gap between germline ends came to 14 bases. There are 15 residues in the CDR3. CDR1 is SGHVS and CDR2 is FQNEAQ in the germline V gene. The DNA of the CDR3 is TGTGCCAGCAGCTTCGAGACCCCTGGGCCCTACGAGCAGTACTTC. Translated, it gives CASSFETPGPYEQYF.

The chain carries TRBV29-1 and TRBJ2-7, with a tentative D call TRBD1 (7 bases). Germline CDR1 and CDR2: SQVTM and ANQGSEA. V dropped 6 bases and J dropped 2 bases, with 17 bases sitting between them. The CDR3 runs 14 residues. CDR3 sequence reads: CSVAGTERTYEQYF. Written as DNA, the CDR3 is TGCAGCGTGGCGGGGACAGAAAGAACCTACGAGCAGTACTTC.

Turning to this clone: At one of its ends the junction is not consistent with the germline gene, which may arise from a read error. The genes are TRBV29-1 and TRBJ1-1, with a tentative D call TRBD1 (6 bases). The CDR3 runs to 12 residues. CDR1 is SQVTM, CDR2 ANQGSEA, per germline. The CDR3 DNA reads TGCAGCGTAGGGGGATGGAACCCTGAAGCTTTCTTT. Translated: CSVGGWNPEAFF. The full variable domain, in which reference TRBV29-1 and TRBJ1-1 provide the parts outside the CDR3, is SAVISQKPSRDICQRGTSLTIQCQVDSQVTMMFWYRQQPGQSLTLIATANQGSEATYESGFVIDKFPISRPNLTFSTLTVSNMSPEDSSIYLCSVGGWNPEAFFGQGTRLTVV.

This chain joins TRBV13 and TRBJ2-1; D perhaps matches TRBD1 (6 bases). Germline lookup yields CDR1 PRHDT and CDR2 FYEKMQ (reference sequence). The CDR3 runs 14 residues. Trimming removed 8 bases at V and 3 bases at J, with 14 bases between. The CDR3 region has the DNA TGTGCCAGCCATGTCGGACAGCTCTACAATGAGCAGTTCTTC. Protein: CASHVGQLYNEQFF.

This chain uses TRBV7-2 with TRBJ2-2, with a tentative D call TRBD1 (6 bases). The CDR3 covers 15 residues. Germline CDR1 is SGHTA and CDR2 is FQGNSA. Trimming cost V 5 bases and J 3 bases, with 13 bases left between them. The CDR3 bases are TGTGCCAGCAGCCTACAACAGGGACACACCGGGGAGCTGTTTTTT. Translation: CASSLQQGHTGELFF.

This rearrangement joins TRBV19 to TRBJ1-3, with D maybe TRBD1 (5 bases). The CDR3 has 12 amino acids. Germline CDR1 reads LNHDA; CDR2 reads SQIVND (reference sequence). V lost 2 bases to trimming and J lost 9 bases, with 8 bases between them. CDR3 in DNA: TGTGCCAGTAGTATAAGGAGGGGCACCATATATTTT. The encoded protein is CASSIRRGTIYF. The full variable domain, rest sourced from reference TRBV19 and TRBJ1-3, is DGGITQSPKYLFRKEGQNVTLSCEQNLNHDAMYWYRQDPGQGLRLIYYSQIVNDFQKGDIAEGYSVSREKKESFPLTVTSAQKNPTAFYLCASSIRRGTIYFGEGSWLTVV.